The next 24 T cell receptor beta chains were all read from a single sample in a study of T cells in localized non-small cell lung cancer. Profiling relied on immunoSEQ multiplex PCR, and the TCRdb table lists in-frame clones only, not all of them. The table has about 77,000 clones, 70% to 90% seen once. Sequenced here: peripheral blood, sampled before any cancer treatment. The receptors stem from a woman aged 35 to 70 with stage I squamous cell lung carcinoma.

The rearrangement joins TRBV5-1 to TRBJ1-2; weak D call: TRBD1 (5 bases). V was trimmed by 0 bases and J by 4 bases, leaving 19 bases between them. CDR3 length: 17 residues. Germline loops: CDR1 SGHRS, CDR2 YFSETQ. The CDR3 sequence: CASSLALGGSVGYGYTF. The CDR3 bases are TGCGCCAGCAGCTTGGCCTTGGGGGGTTCTGTAGGCTATGGCTACACCTTC.

The rearrangement uses TRBV7-2 and TRBJ1-2; D perhaps matches TRBD1 (6 bases). The CDR3 length is 14 residues. Germline CDR1 SGHTA, CDR2 FQGNSA. V lost 4 bases and J lost 3, with 12 bases in between. CDR3: CASSSQGLHYGYTF. As DNA, the CDR3 is TGTGCCAGCAGCTCCCAGGGGCTCCACTATGGCTACACCTTC.

The gene calls are TRBV5-1 and TRBJ1-1; the D gene is possibly TRBD1 (6 bases). V was clipped by 4 bases and J by 3 bases, with 10 bases between them. Germline V gene sequence: CDR1 SGHRS, CDR2 YFSETQ. The CDR3 has 13 residues. The CDR3 DNA reads TGCGCCAGCAGCCCCCGACAGGACACTGAAGCTTTCTTT. Translated, it gives CASSPRQDTEAFF. The complete variable domain, with remaining parts taken from reference TRBV5-1 and TRBJ1-1, reads KAGVTQTPRYLIKTRGQQVTLSCSPISGHRSVSWYQQTPGQGLQFLFEYFSETQRNKGNFPGRFSGRQFSNSRSEMNVSTLELGDSALYLCASSPRQDTEAFFGQGTRLTVV.

CDR3 sequence: CASSWGQGLLNTEAFF. CDR3 bases: TGTGCCAGCAGCTGGGGACAGGGGCTCTTGAACACTGAAGCTTTCTTT. This chain connects TRBV13 to TRBJ1-1; TRBD1 aligns across 10 bases. With V trimmed by 4 bases and J by 0 bases, 5 bases remained unmatched. Germline loops: CDR1 PRHDT, CDR2 FYEKMQ (reference sequence). This CDR3 spans 16 amino acids.

This chain links TRBV7-3 with TRBJ1-2; D uncertain. Trimming took 3 bases from V and 6 from J, leaving 14 bases between them. The CDR3 has 14 amino acids. Germline-derived CDR1 and CDR2 are SGHTA and FQGTGA. This CDR3 reads CASSFFGRHDGYTF. The DNA for the CDR3 is TGTGCCAGCAGCTTTTTTGGGCGCCATGATGGCTACACCTTC.

The chain carries TRBV7-3 and TRBJ1-1; TRBD1 might be the D (5 bases). Trimming pared 4 bases from V and 0 bases from J, leaving 12 bases between. Germline V gene lookup returns CDR1 SGHTA and CDR2 FQGTGA. The CDR3 has 15 amino acids. This chain's CDR3 is CASSSHGGLNTEAFF. Here the CDR3 DNA reads TGTGCCAGCAGCTCCCATGGGGGTTTGAACACTGAAGCTTTCTTT.

The chain employs TRBV2 and TRBJ2-1; 15 bases agree with TRBD2. The CDR3 has 15 amino acids. Losses at the gene ends were 7 bases for V and 10 bases for J; bases not matched to a gene: 8. CDR1 SNHLY and CDR2 FYNNEI come from the germline V gene. In nucleotides, the CDR3 is TGTGCCAGCAAATGGACTAGCGGGGGGGCCGGAGAGCAGTTCTTC. It translates to CASKWTSGGAGEQFF.

This chain links TRBV30 with TRBJ1-4; 7 bases are shared with TRBD1. The CDR3 totals 14 residues. Germline V lookup: CDR1 GTSNPN, CDR2 SVGIG (reference sequence). V was clipped by 2 bases and J by 5 bases; unmatched bases: 5. The CDR3 DNA reads TGTGCCTGGAGTTTAGGGGACAGCAATGAAAAACTGTTTTTT. It codes for CAWSLGDSNEKLFF.

This chain uses TRBV2 with TRBJ2-1; 9 bases fit TRBD1. The V gene end was trimmed by 6 bases and the J gene end by 8 bases; junction bases not matched to a gene: 8. Germline V gives CDR1 SNHLY, CDR2 FYNNEI. The CDR3 has 14 amino acids. The CDR3 coding sequence is TGTGCCAGCAGCTGGGACAGGGAAGGCGATGAGCAGTTCTTC. Translation: CASSWDREGDEQFF.

This chain connects TRBV30 to TRBJ1-6; 9 bases align to TRBD1. CDR1 and CDR2 (germline): GTSNPN, SVGIG (reference sequence). The CDR3 has 14 residues. The J segment lost 10 bases and the V segment lost 1 base, leaving 5 bases of the junction unmatched. This CDR3 reads CAWSGGQGRSPLHF. CDR3 in DNA: TGTGCCTGGAGTGGGGGACAGGGAAGGTCACCCCTCCACTTT.

This clone has more than one count but fewer than ten. This chain connects TRBV7-8 to TRBJ1-5; D uncertain. With 1 base removed from V and 7 bases from J, the gap between germline ends came to 11 bases. Per germline, CDR1 SGHVS and CDR2 FQNEAQ. The CDR3 length is 14 residues. CDR3 residues: CASSLGGSGQPQHF. Here the CDR3 DNA reads TGTGCCAGCAGCTTAGGCGGTTCGGGGCAGCCCCAGCATTTT. The variable domain in full, completed from reference TRBV7-8 and TRBJ1-5, reads GAGVSQSPRYKVAKRGQDVALRCDPISGHVSLFWYQQALGQGPEFLTYFQNEAQLDKSGLPSDRFFAERPEGSVSTLKIQRTQQEDSAVYLCASSLGGSGQPQHFGDGTRLSIL.

The chain combines TRBV19 with TRBJ2-1, with TRBD2 matching over 8 bases. Germline V CDR1 and CDR2: LNHDA, SQIVND (reference sequence). This CDR3 has 12 amino acids. V was pared by 11 bases and J by 10 bases, with 10 bases of the junction left unmatched. Written as DNA, the CDR3 is TGTGCCTCCTCCCACCAGCGGGGGGAGCAGTTCTTC. Encoded protein: CASSHQRGEQFF.

V and J are TRBV2 and TRBJ1-3; possible D gene TRBD1, 5 bases. The V gene lost 3 bases and the J gene lost 0 bases, with 21 bases spanning the gap. CDR3 length: 19 residues. CDR1 SNHLY and CDR2 FYNNEI come from the germline V gene. DNA of the CDR3: TGTGCCAGCAGTGATTGGGGACCCTCCTCGGTGGACTCTGGAAACACCATATATTTT. Translating it yields CASSDWGPSSVDSGNTIYF.

The chain recombines TRBV11-1 with TRBJ2-7, with D possibly matching TRBD2 (6 bases). The CDR3 has 14 residues. With 5 bases removed from V and 4 bases from J, the gap between germline ends came to 15 bases. Germline V lookup: CDR1 SGHAT, CDR2 FQDESV (reference sequence). The CDR3 DNA follows: TGTGCCAGCAGCCGCTTGAGTGGAGGGTACGAGCAGTACTTC. Its protein is CASSRLSGGYEQYF.

The chain recombines TRBV9 with TRBJ1-5; TRBD1 aligns across 7 bases. V dropped 0 bases and J dropped 6; count of bases not matched to a gene: 6. In germline, CDR1 is SGDLS, CDR2 YYNGEE. This CDR3 region has 15 residues. CDR3 DNA: TGTGCCAGCAGCGTAGGGCAGGGGGTGGGTCAGCCCCAGCATTTT. This codes for CASSVGQGVGQPQHF.

In its sample, this clone was seen once. The chain has TRBV4-1 and TRBJ1-2; a weak D match, TRBD1 (6 bases). The CDR3 runs to 17 residues. V was clipped by 0 bases and J by 0 bases, with 14 bases between them. Germline values: CDR1 MGHRA, CDR2 YSYEKL. The CDR3 spells CASSQEGAGRANYGYTF. CDR3 DNA: TGCGCCAGCAGCCAAGAGGGGGCGGGTAGAGCTAACTATGGCTACACCTTC.

The chain joins TRBV5-1 to TRBJ1-3, with unresolved D. There are 13 residues in the CDR3. The germline V gene has CDR1 SGHRS and CDR2 YFSETQ. V lost 4 bases and J lost 1, with 6 bases in between. Here the CDR3 reads CASSRGSGNTIYF. The CDR3 DNA is TGCGCCAGCAGCCGGGGATCTGGAAACACCATATATTTT.

The chain recombines TRBV5-6 with TRBJ2-5, with 9 bases matching TRBD1. The CDR3 sequence is 15 residues long. V lost 6 bases and J lost 1; bases outside the gene matches: 7. Per the germline V gene, CDR1 is SGHDT and CDR2 is YYEEEE. The CDR3 coding sequence is TGTGCCAGCACAACCGGGACAGGGATCCAAGAGACCCAGTACTTC. This codes for CASTTGTGIQETQYF.

The chain couples TRBV7-8 to TRBJ2-7; D gene unclear. The CDR3 runs to 13 residues. Germline loops: CDR1 SGHVS, CDR2 FQNEAQ. V was clipped by 0 bases and J by 0 bases, with 3 bases between them. The CDR3 loop reads CASSLASSYEQYF. CDR3 nucleotides: TGTGCCAGCAGCTTAGCGAGCTCCTACGAGCAGTACTTC.

The chain combines TRBV18 with TRBJ1-1; 10 bases are shared with TRBD1. Germline V gene sequence: CDR1 KGHSH, CDR2 LQKENI. This CDR3 contains 17 residues. Trimming at V came to 1 base and at J to 2 bases, leaving 7 bases not matched to a gene. CDR3 bases: TGTGCCAGCTCACCACGGGGTGGGACAGGGGTAAACACTGAAGCTTTCTTT. Protein: CASSPRGGTGVNTEAFF.

In its sample, this clone was seen once. The chain employs TRBV7-2 and TRBJ1-1; 8 bases are shared with TRBD1. The CDR3 is 16 residues long. Per the germline V gene, CDR1 is SGHTA and CDR2 is FQGNSA. The J segment lost 4 bases and the V segment lost 5 bases, leaving 12 bases of the junction unmatched. CDR3 amino acids: CASSLDITGGGTEAFF. CDR3 sequence (DNA): TGTGCCAGCAGCCTCGATATAACAGGGGGAGGCACTGAAGCTTTCTTT.

The V gene is TRBV11-1, the J gene TRBJ2-3; TRBD2 aligns across 9 bases. With 1 base clipped from V and 1 base from J, the junction kept 9 bases outside the gene matches. CDR3 length: 18 residues. Germline V gene lookup returns CDR1 SGHAT and CDR2 FQDESV (reference sequence). In DNA, the CDR3 is TGTGCCAGCAGCTTAGTTGCTAGCGGGGTTCCTCGCACAGATACGCAGTATTTT. This codes for CASSLVASGVPRTDTQYF. The full variable domain, completed using reference TRBV11-1 and TRBJ2-3, is EAEVAQSPRYKITEKSQAVAFWCDPISGHATLYWYRQILGQGPELLVQFQDESVVDDSQLPKDRFSAERLKGVDSTLKIQPAELGDSAMYLCASSLVASGVPRTDTQYFGPGTRLTVL.

The V gene is TRBV5-6, the J gene TRBJ1-1; TRBD1 might be the D (5 bases). CDR3 length: 15 amino acids. V gave up 0 bases and J gave up 11 bases, with 20 bases separating them. Germline V gives CDR1 SGHDT, CDR2 YYEEEE. As DNA, the CDR3 is TGTGCCAGCAGCTTGGGTGACTTCAGGGATATAGAGGCTTTCTTT. Amino acids: CASSLGDFRDIEAFF.

The chain has TRBV2 and TRBJ1-2; the match to TRBD1 covers 7 bases. This CDR3 spans 14 amino acids. Germline V gene sequence: CDR1 SNHLY, CDR2 FYNNEI. Trimming at V came to 4 bases and at J to 4 bases, leaving 6 bases not matched to a gene. The CDR3 DNA reads TGTGCCAGCAGTGGACAGGGATTAGTCTATGGCTACACCTTC. Amino acid sequence: CASSGQGLVYGYTF.